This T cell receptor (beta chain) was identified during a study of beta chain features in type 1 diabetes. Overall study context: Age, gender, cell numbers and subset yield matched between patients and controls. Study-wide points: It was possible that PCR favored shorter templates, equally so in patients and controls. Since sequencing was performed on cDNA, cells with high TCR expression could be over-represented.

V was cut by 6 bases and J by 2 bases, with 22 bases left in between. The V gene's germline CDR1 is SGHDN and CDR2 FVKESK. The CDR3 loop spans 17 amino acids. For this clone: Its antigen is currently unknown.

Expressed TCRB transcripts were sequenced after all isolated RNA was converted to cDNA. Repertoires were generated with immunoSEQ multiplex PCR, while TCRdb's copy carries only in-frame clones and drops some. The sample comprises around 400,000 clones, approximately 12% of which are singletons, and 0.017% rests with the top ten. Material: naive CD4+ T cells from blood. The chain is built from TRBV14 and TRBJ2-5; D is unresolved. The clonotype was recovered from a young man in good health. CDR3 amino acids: CASRSVTVCRQQETQYF. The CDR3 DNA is TGTGCCAGCAGGTCGGTTACAGTCTGCCGGCAACAAGAGACCCAGTACTTC. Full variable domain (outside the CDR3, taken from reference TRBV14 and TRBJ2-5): EAGVTQFPSHSVIEKGQTVTLRCDPISGHDNLYWYRRVMGKEIKFLLHFVKESKQDESGMPNNRFLAERTGGTYSTLKVQPAELEDSGVYFCASRSVTVCRQQETQYFGPGTRLLVL.